The 7 T cell receptor beta chains presented below share a single source sample, sequenced in a study of T cell responses to AZD1222 COVID-19 vaccine listed by TCRdb under 2021. Library construction relied on the immunoSEQ multiplex PCR assay. TCRdb obtained this table from immuneACCESS and retained in-frame rearrangements with V and J assigned. These tables miss some clones; where compared with another copy, unresolved V genes account for less than half of the shortfall, and the remainder is unexplained. This sample has around 100,000 clones in its table, and about 87% of those were observed once. The ten largest make up 2.5% to 4% of the sample. Per the publication, the time point label means: baseline before first vaccination. The sequenced sample was peripheral blood, obtained on day 0 of AZD1222 vaccination. The receptor set was obtained from an adult in good health.

The rearrangement uses TRBV6-5 and TRBJ1-1; TRBD1 agrees at 7 bases. Looked up from germline, CDR1 is MNHEY and CDR2 is SVGAGI. V was clipped by 6 bases and J by 6 bases; unmatched bases: 10. The CDR3 runs to 14 residues. CDR3: CASRPRDRRSEAFF. CDR3 DNA sequence: TGTGCCAGCAGACCCCGGGACAGACGCTCTGAAGCTTTCTTT.

This sequence joins TRBV7-9 and TRBJ1-2; 8 bases are a match to TRBD1. The length of the CDR3 is 16 residues. CDR1 and CDR2 from the germline V gene are SEHNR and FQNEAQ (reference sequence). V dropped 5 bases and J dropped 0; count of bases not matched to a gene: 8. CDR3 region: CASSPRTGTANYGYTF. The CDR3 coding sequence is TGTGCCAGCAGCCCCCGGACAGGGACGGCTAACTATGGCTACACCTTC.

V usage is TRBV11-2 and J usage is TRBJ2-5, with D perhaps given as TRBD1 or TRBD2 (5 bases each). This CDR3 has 15 residues. Trimming removed 1 base from V and 1 base from J, with 10 bases in between. Germline V CDR1 and CDR2: SGHAT, FQNNGV. In DNA form, the CDR3 reads TGTGCCAGCAGCTTAGGGGGGACGGTCCAAGAGACCCAGTACTTC. Its translation is CASSLGGTVQETQYF. Full variable domain (outside the CDR3, taken from reference TRBV11-2 and TRBJ2-5): EAGVAQSPRYKIIEKRQSVAFWCNPISGHATLYWYQQILGQGPKLLIQFQNNGVVDDSQLPKDRFSAERLKGVDSTLKIQPAKLEDSAVYLCASSLGGTVQETQYFGPGTRLLVL.

This chain uses TRBV15 with TRBJ1-2, with 7 bases that match TRBD1. After removal of 0 bases from V and 2 bases from J, the junction contained 9 bases not matched to a gene. The CDR3 is 17 amino acids. CDR1 is LNHNV, CDR2 YYDKDF, per germline (reference sequence). The CDR3 loop reads CATSRDSGTAANYGYTF. CDR3 DNA: TGTGCCACCAGCAGAGATTCTGGGACAGCAGCAAACTATGGCTACACCTTC.

The J gene is TRBJ1-2, the V gene TRBV29-1; no firm D call. CDR1 SQVTM and CDR2 ANQGSEA come from the germline V gene. The CDR3 runs to 13 residues. V lost 3 bases and J lost 4, with 12 bases in between. CDR3 nucleotides: TGCAGCGTTGATAGGATGGGGAGCTATGGCTACACCTTC. This sequence encodes CSVDRMGSYGYTF.

J is TRBJ2-5 and V is TRBV29-1; D unclear. In germline, CDR1 is SQVTM, CDR2 ANQGSEA. The CDR3 has 15 residues. Between the trimmed V and J ends, which lost 7 bases and 4 bases, there was a span of 22 bases. This CDR3 reads CSAYLRHGGGETQYF. DNA for the CDR3: TGCAGCGCCTACCTCCGACACGGCGGCGGAGAGACCCAGTACTTC.

This clone appeared once. The chain links TRBV6-5 to TRBJ1-3, with D unclear. The V gene's germline CDR1 is MNHEY and CDR2 SVGAGI. V lost 8 bases to trimming and J lost 0 bases, with 5 bases between them. The CDR3 contains 12 residues. The CDR3 region has the DNA TGTGCCAGCCATAGCTCTGGAAACACCATATATTTT. Translated, it gives CASHSSGNTIYF.